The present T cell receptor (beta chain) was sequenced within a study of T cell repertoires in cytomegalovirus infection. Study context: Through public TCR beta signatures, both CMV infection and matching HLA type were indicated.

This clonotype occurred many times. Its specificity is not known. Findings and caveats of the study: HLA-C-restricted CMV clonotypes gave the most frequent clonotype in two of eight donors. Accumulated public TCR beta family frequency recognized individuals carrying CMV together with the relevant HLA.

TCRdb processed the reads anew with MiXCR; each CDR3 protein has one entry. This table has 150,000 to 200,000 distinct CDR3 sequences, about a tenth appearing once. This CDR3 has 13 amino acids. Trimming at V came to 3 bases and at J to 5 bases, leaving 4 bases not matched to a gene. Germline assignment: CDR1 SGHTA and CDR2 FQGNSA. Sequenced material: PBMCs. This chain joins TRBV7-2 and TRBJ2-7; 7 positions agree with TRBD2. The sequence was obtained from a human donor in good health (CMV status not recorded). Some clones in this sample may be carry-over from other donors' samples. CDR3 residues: CASSFAGVDEQYF. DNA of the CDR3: TGTGCCAGCAGCTTTGCGGGAGTGGACGAGCAGTACTTC. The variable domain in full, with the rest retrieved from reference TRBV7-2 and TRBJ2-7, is GAGVSQSPSNKVTEKGKDVELRCDPISGHTALYWYRQSLGQGLEFLIYFQGNSAPDKSGLPSDRFSAERTGGSVSTLTIQRTQQEDSAVYLCASSFAGVDEQYFGPGTRLTVT.